This passage covers 9 T cell receptor beta chains from one sample sequenced in a study of cytomegalovirus exposure and HLA in healthy donors. 13 Jbeta primers and 60 Vbeta primers were used for the PCR. The protocol was immunoSEQ multiplex PCR, while the TCRdb copy is restricted to in-frame clones and leaves out a portion. The table has fewer than 200,000 clones, approximately 80% seen once. The source material was PBMCs. Receptor source: a woman aged 45 to 65 in good health and CMV-seropositive.

The chain is built from TRBV6-5 and TRBJ2-5; 9 positions agree with TRBD1. The last part of the DNA fits TRBJ2-7 better; the J call may be wrong. Germline CDR1 and CDR2: MNHEY and SVGAGI. The CDR3 spans 14 residues. In DNA, the CDR3 is TGTGCCAGCAGACTTTGGACAGGGGCCTACGAGCAGTACTTC. It translates to CASRLWTGAYEQYF.

This clone has a single count. The chain carries TRBV5-5 and TRBJ2-7; D may be TRBD1 (5 bases). V dropped 5 bases and J dropped 2 bases, with 17 bases sitting between them. The V gene's germline CDR1 is SGHKS and CDR2 YYEKEE (reference sequence). The CDR3 is made up of 15 amino acids. The CDR3 region is CASRFDSLSPYEQYF. Here the CDR3 DNA reads TGTGCCAGCAGGTTTGACAGCCTATCTCCCTACGAGCAGTACTTC.

CDR3: CASNRESVSYNEQFF. The CDR3 coding sequence is TGTGCCAGCAACCGGGAGTCGGTCTCCTACAATGAGCAGTTCTTC. J is TRBJ2-1 and V is TRBV27; tentative D call: TRBD2 (6 bases). Between the trimmed V and J ends, which lost 7 bases and 0 bases, there was a span of 13 bases. The CDR3 contains 15 residues. Germline CDR1 MNHEY, CDR2 SMNVEV (reference sequence).

The rearrangement joins TRBV4-1 to TRBJ2-3; 15 bases are shared with TRBD2. J gave up 7 bases and V 4 bases, and 18 bases lay outside the gene matches. Looked up from germline, CDR1 is MGHRA and CDR2 is YSYEKL. The CDR3 runs 20 residues. The DNA of the CDR3 is TGCGCCAGCAGCCGACCCTTCCCGGGACTAGCGGGGGGAGCAGGGAATACGCAGTATTTT. Amino acid sequence: CASSRPFPGLAGGAGNTQYF.

The chain links TRBV10-1 to TRBJ1-2, with D tentatively TRBD1 (6 bases). V lost 6 bases and J 0 bases, leaving 14 bases between the germline ends. The CDR3 contains 15 residues. Germline CDR1 and CDR2: WNHNN and SYGVQD (reference sequence). CDR3 in amino acids: CASRGGGPTNYGYTF. DNA of the CDR3: TGCGCCAGCAGGGGAGGGGGGCCAACTAACTATGGCTACACCTTC.

There are a few counts of this clone. This chain joins TRBV30 and TRBJ2-7; 7 bases are a match to TRBD1. Germline-derived CDR1 and CDR2 are GTSNPN and SVGIG (reference sequence). Losses at the gene ends were 5 bases for V and 2 bases for J; bases not matched to a gene: 6. The CDR3 is made up of 13 amino acids. The CDR3 reads CAWGRTGPYEQYF. The CDR3 bases are TGTGCCTGGGGCCGGACAGGACCCTACGAGCAGTACTTC.

V is TRBV28 and J is TRBJ2-1, with 7 positions matching TRBD2. Trimming took 5 bases from V and 7 from J; bases not matched to a gene: 11. The CDR3 runs 15 residues. Germline loops: CDR1 MDHEN, CDR2 SYDVKM. DNA of the CDR3: TGTGCCAGCAGTCCCAGGACTAGTTTCGCGAATGAGCAGTTCTTC. Translating gives CASSPRTSFANEQFF.

V gene TRBV10-3 combines with J gene TRBJ1-2, with TRBD1 as a possible D gene (5 bases). This CDR3 has 16 amino acids. Germline V CDR1 and CDR2: ENHRY, SYGVKD. V was pared by 5 bases and J by 3 bases, with 19 bases between. The CDR3 nucleotides read TGTGCCATCAGTCAACACCGGGGGGGTTTCGACTATGGCTACACCTTC. This gives the protein CAISQHRGGFDYGYTF.

The CDR3 bases are TGTGCCAGCATGAATCGAAACAGGGGTTATTCACCCCTCCACTTT. Translated: CASMNRNRGYSPLHF. The rearrangement joins TRBV28 to TRBJ1-6, with 7 bases identical to TRBD1. The germline CDR1 and CDR2 sequences are MDHEN and SYDVKM. This CDR3 contains 15 residues. The V gene end was trimmed by 7 bases and the J gene end by 8 bases; junction bases not matched to a gene: 11.